The 15 T cell receptor beta chains below were found in one sample sequenced in a study of T-cell memory formation after mild COVID-19. TCRdb redid the calling of the 5' RACE reads with MiXCR, one entry per CDR3 protein. This sample has roughly 370,000 distinct CDR3 sequences; 16% occur once, and the top ten carry roughly 21%. The specimen sequenced was PBMCs or a T cell subset sorted from them (not recorded which). The source is a man between 18 and 35 years old who had mild COVID-19 (a few samples of this study predate the infection). Cell type and time point are not known.

This clonotype appeared many times. The chain joins TRBV6-2 or TRBV6-3 to TRBJ2-1, with D tentatively TRBD2 (5 bases). V lost 5 bases, J lost 0 bases, and 11 bases lay in between. The CDR3 covers 15 residues. Germline CDR1 and CDR2: MNHEY and SVGEGT. The CDR3 DNA follows: TGTGCCAGCAGTCCTGGACTTAGCTCCTACAATGAGCAGTTCTTC. Its translation is CASSPGLSSYNEQFF.

DNA of the CDR3: TGCGCCAGCAGCCCTGGAGTGAATAGCGGTACGAGGGAGCTGTTTTTT. Translating it yields CASSPGVNSGTRELFF. The chain recombines TRBV4-1 with TRBJ2-2, with TRBD2 as a possible D gene (6 bases). Germline CDR1 reads MGHRA; CDR2 reads YSYEKL. Trimming left V 4 bases short and J 9 bases short, with 21 bases between. The CDR3 runs to 16 residues.

V is TRBV6-6 and J is TRBJ2-2, with TRBD1 identical over 8 bases. Per the germline V gene, CDR1 is MNHNY and CDR2 is SVGAGI (reference sequence). The CDR3 has 14 amino acids. V lost 6 bases and J lost 5; bases outside the gene matches: 5. The CDR3 DNA sequence: TGTGCCAGCAGCCAACAGGGGGAAACCGGGGAGCTGTTTTTT. Its protein is CASSQQGETGELFF.

The sample holds a few counts of this clonotype. This chain connects TRBV2 to TRBJ2-2; D tentatively reads TRBD1 or TRBD2 (5 bases each). Germline V gene sequence: CDR1 SNHLY, CDR2 FYNNEI. The CDR3 extends over 13 amino acids. Trimming took 11 bases from V and 5 from J, leaving 15 bases between them. This CDR3 reads CAGLPGRTGELFF. CDR3 coding DNA: TGTGCCGGCTTACCAGGGAGAACCGGGGAGCTGTTTTTT. The full variable domain, in which reference TRBV2 and TRBJ2-2 provide the parts outside the CDR3, is EPEVTQTPSHQVTQMGQEVILRCVPISNHLYFYWYRQILGQKVEFLVSFYNNEISEKSEIFDDQFSVERPDGSNFTLKIRSTKLEDSAMYFCAGLPGRTGELFFGEGSRLTVL.

This rearrangement joins TRBV10-3 to TRBJ1-6; unclear D gene. Germline loops: CDR1 ENHRY, CDR2 SYGVKD. The V and J ends lost 7 bases and 1 base respectively, with 5 bases between them. There are 13 residues in the CDR3. The CDR3 DNA is TGTGCCATCACGGGTTCCTATAATTCACCCCTCCACTTT. Amino acids: CAITGSYNSPLHF.

The chain recombines TRBV10-3 with TRBJ2-1; 9 bases fit TRBD2. With 0 bases clipped from V and 5 bases from J, the junction kept 8 bases outside the gene matches. Germline CDR1 ENHRY, CDR2 SYGVKD. The CDR3 is 17 residues long. CDR3 loop: CAISESPWTSVNNEQFF. As DNA, the CDR3 is TGTGCCATCAGTGAGTCGCCGTGGACTAGCGTTAACAATGAGCAGTTCTTC.

This clonotype has a count of ten or more. J is TRBJ1-1 and V is TRBV12-3 or TRBV12-4; perhaps TRBD1 as D (5 bases). CDR3 size: 12 residues. V lost 7 bases to trimming and J lost 11 bases, with 17 bases between them. CDR3 region: CASTRGELGAFF. The CDR3 DNA reads as TGTGCCAGCACCCGAGGGGAGCTTGGGGCTTTCTTT.

J is TRBJ1-2 and V is TRBV20-1; D not resolved. The V and J ends lost 3 bases and 8 bases respectively, with 16 bases between them. The CDR3 length is 13 residues. Per germline, CDR1 DFQATT and CDR2 SNEGSKA (reference sequence). The CDR3 sequence is CSARSSGYRGYTF. The CDR3 region has the DNA TGCAGTGCTAGGAGTTCCGGGTACAGAGGCTACACCTTC.

The chain is built from TRBV6-2 or TRBV6-3 and TRBJ1-1, with TRBD1 identical over 7 bases. CDR1 MNHEY and CDR2 SVGEGT come from the germline V gene. V lost 0 bases to trimming and J lost 0 bases; unmatched junction nucleotides: 4. CDR3 length: 16 residues. The CDR3, as DNA: TGTGCCAGCAGTTACTCGATACAGGGGATGAACACTGAAGCTTTCTTT. Protein sequence: CASSYSIQGMNTEAFF.

This clonotype was observed a few times. The chain combines TRBV12-3 or TRBV12-4 with TRBJ2-7, with D unclear. There are 12 residues in the CDR3. V was pared by 5 bases and J by 7 bases, with 12 bases between. The CDR3 nucleotides are TGTGCCAGCAGTCTCCCGGGCATGGAGCAGTACTTC. Amino acid sequence: CASSLPGMEQYF.

The table lists this clonotype with a few counts. This sequence joins TRBV10-3 and TRBJ2-2; perhaps TRBD2 as D (6 bases). Germline CDR1 reads ENHRY; CDR2 reads SYGVKD. Trimming left V 0 bases short and J 0 bases short, with 11 bases between. This CDR3 spans 17 amino acids. CDR3 coding DNA: TGTGCCATCAGTGAGTCGGGGGGACTCGCGAACACCGGGGAGCTGTTTTTT. Amino acid sequence: CAISESGGLANTGELFF.

This clonotype was seen only once. This sequence joins TRBV5-1 and TRBJ2-5; TRBD2 might be the D (6 bases). The V and J ends lost 1 base and 7 bases respectively, with 17 bases between them. The CDR3 loop spans 15 amino acids. The germline V gene has CDR1 SGHRS and CDR2 YFSETQ. The CDR3 sequence is CASSLTGDRLRTQYF. The DNA for the CDR3 is TGCGCCAGCAGCTTGACGGGGGACCGCCTAAGGACCCAGTACTTC.

This rearrangement joins TRBV7-2 to TRBJ2-1; 12 bases are shared with TRBD1. The CDR3 is made up of 15 amino acids. CDR1 and CDR2 from the germline V gene are SGHTA and FQGNSA. V shed 5 bases, J shed 10 bases, and the junction held 9 bases outside the gene matches. For the CDR3, the DNA is TGTGCCAGCAGCGCACCGGGACAGGGGGCGAGGGAGCAGTTCTTC. This encodes CASSAPGQGAREQFF.

This clonotype appeared many times. This sequence joins TRBV12-3 or TRBV12-4 and TRBJ2-1; TRBD2 is a possible D gene (6 bases). V lost 3 bases to trimming and J lost 6 bases, with 9 bases between them. This CDR3 has 13 amino acids. The CDR3 here is CASSFGGVNEQFF. The CDR3 nucleotides read TGTGCCAGCAGTTTCGGGGGAGTCAATGAGCAGTTCTTC.

The chain joins TRBV7-2 to TRBJ1-1, with 8 nucleotides matching TRBD1. The CDR3 covers 13 residues. CDR1 is SGHTA and CDR2 is FQGNSA in the germline V gene. Trimming at V came to 6 bases and at J to 5 bases, leaving 5 bases not matched to a gene. This chain's CDR3 is CASRFRTGTEAFF. The CDR3 nucleotides read TGTGCCAGCAGATTTCGGACAGGGACTGAAGCTTTCTTT.